This passage covers 28 T cell receptor beta chains from one sample sequenced in a study of cytomegalovirus exposure and HLA in healthy donors. Amplification used 60 Vbeta primers and 13 Jbeta primers. The protocol was immunoSEQ multiplex PCR, while the TCRdb copy is restricted to in-frame clones and leaves out a portion. The sample holds more than 95,000 clones, approximately 79% seen once. The sample was PBMCs. The receptors were gathered from a man aged 55 to 70 in good health and CMV-seropositive.

V gene TRBV6-1 combines with J gene TRBJ2-5; the D is unclear. The length of the CDR3 is 11 residues. Trimming stripped 7 bases from V and 2 bases from J, with 5 bases between. Germline CDR1 is MNHNS and CDR2 is SASEGT. CDR3 region: CASTLQETQYF. Here the CDR3 DNA reads TGTGCCAGCACCCTACAAGAGACCCAGTACTTC.

This clone was counted a single time. Other DNA sequences of this sample code for an identical CDR3. V is TRBV29-1 and J is TRBJ1-1; D is possibly TRBD1 (6 bases). Germline V gives CDR1 SQVTM, CDR2 ANQGSEA. Trimming pared 6 bases from V and 4 bases from J, leaving 15 bases between. This CDR3 is 13 amino acids long. CDR3 sequence: CSVATGLSTEAFF. The CDR3 bases are TGCAGCGTGGCTACAGGGCTATCCACTGAAGCTTTCTTT.

The chain uses TRBV7-2 and TRBJ1-5; TRBD1 agrees at 7 bases. CDR1 and CDR2 from the germline V gene are SGHTA and FQGNSA. Trimming cost V 0 bases and J 4 bases; bases outside gene matches: 6. The CDR3 sequence is 16 residues long. The CDR3 spells CASSLASGGVNQPQHF. The CDR3 region has the DNA TGTGCCAGCAGCTTAGCGTCAGGGGGTGTGAATCAGCCCCAGCATTTT.

The chain is built from TRBV4-3 and TRBJ2-7; 13 bases match TRBD2. The CDR3 loop spans 15 amino acids. Germline V gene lookup returns CDR1 LGHNA and CDR2 YSLEER. V lost 1 base, J lost 7 bases, and 4 bases stayed unmatched. This CDR3 is CASSQVGLAGEEQYF. The CDR3 DNA reads as TGCGCCAGCAGCCAAGTTGGACTAGCGGGGGAGGAGCAGTACTTC.

About this clone: Compared with germline, one end of the junction differs, possibly owing to a read error. This rearrangement joins TRBV11-2 to TRBJ1-1; 7 bases fit TRBD1. This CDR3 is 14 amino acids long. The germline gives CDR1 SGHAT, CDR2 FQNNGV. CDR3 nucleotides: TGTGCCAGCAGCTTGGACAGGAGGAACTCTGAAGCTTTCTTT. As protein: CASSLDRRNSEAFF.

This rearrangement joins TRBV5-1 to TRBJ2-4, with 9 bases lining up with TRBD2. With 4 bases clipped from V and 6 bases from J, the junction kept 2 bases outside the gene matches. Germline assignment: CDR1 SGHRS and CDR2 YFSETQ. The CDR3 contains 13 residues. DNA of the CDR3: TGCGCCAGCAGCCCAGCGGGGGGAAACATTCAGTACTTC. Residues: CASSPAGGNIQYF.

The V and J genes are TRBV5-1 and TRBJ2-1; D gene ambiguous. V lost 1 base, J lost 8 bases, and 4 bases lay in between. Germline CDR1 SGHRS, CDR2 YFSETQ. CDR3 length: 11 amino acids. CDR3 in DNA: TGCGCCAGCAGCTTGTACTATGAGCAGTTCTTC. Encoded protein: CASSLYYEQFF.

This clone was found once. The rearrangement links TRBV19 to TRBJ2-3, with unresolved D. The CDR3 runs to 13 residues. Trimming stripped 5 bases from V and 0 bases from J, with 6 bases between. In germline, CDR1 is LNHDA, CDR2 SQIVND (reference sequence). The CDR3: CASSLMSTDTQYF. CDR3 DNA sequence: TGTGCCAGTAGTCTTATGAGCACAGATACGCAGTATTTT.

The V call is TRBV10-3, the J call TRBJ2-5; the match to TRBD1 covers 7 bases. CDR1 is ENHRY, CDR2 SYGVKD, per germline. The V gene end was trimmed by 5 bases and the J gene end by 1 base; junction bases not matched to a gene: 7. CDR3 length: 15 amino acids. CDR3 DNA sequence: TGTGCCATCAGTAACCCAGGGACAGTCCAAGAGACCCAGTACTTC. It specifies CAISNPGTVQETQYF.

V usage is TRBV5-1 and J usage is TRBJ1-5, with 7 bases fitting TRBD1. In germline, CDR1 is SGHRS, CDR2 YFSETQ. With V trimmed by 0 bases and J by 7 bases, 4 bases remained unmatched. The length of the CDR3 is 14 residues. Written as DNA, the CDR3 is TGCGCCAGCAGCTTGGAGGGGGCAGGGCAGCCCCAGCATTTT. Protein: CASSLEGAGQPQHF.

The chain carries TRBV2 and TRBJ1-6; TRBD1 agrees at 8 bases. The germline V gene has CDR1 SNHLY and CDR2 FYNNEI. J was trimmed by 6 bases and V by 9 bases; bases with no gene match: 7. CDR3 length: 14 residues. The CDR3 sequence is CASTFDRGNSPLHF. Written as DNA, the CDR3 is TGTGCCAGTACATTCGACAGGGGTAATTCACCCCTCCACTTT.

Here the CDR3 reads CASSRGLATPDTQYF. In nucleotides, the CDR3 is TGTGCCAGCTCACGGGGACTAGCGACCCCAGATACGCAGTATTTT. The gene calls are TRBV18 and TRBJ2-3; 10 bases are a match to TRBD2. The CDR3 is 15 residues long. Germline lookup yields CDR1 KGHSH and CDR2 LQKENI. The trim removed 4 bases at V and 4 bases at J, leaving 5 bases unmatched.

The CDR3, as DNA: TGTGCCAGCAGCTTCCGAGCTGTTACAGGGAGAGGCTACGAGCAGTACTTC. This gives the protein CASSFRAVTGRGYEQYF. The chain joins TRBV7-8 to TRBJ2-7; D is perhaps TRBD1 (6 bases). Germline V gives CDR1 SGHVS, CDR2 FQNEAQ. The CDR3 sequence is 17 residues long. Between the trimmed V and J ends, which lost 3 bases and 3 bases, there was a span of 21 bases.

The genes are TRBV18 and TRBJ2-7, with 7 bases aligning to TRBD1. With 2 bases clipped from V and 2 bases from J, the junction kept 3 bases outside the gene matches. CDR1 is KGHSH and CDR2 is LQKENI in the germline V gene. This CDR3 region has 14 residues. CDR3 sequence: CASSPTGQPYEQYF. CDR3 nucleotide sequence: TGTGCCAGCTCACCAACGGGACAGCCCTACGAGCAGTACTTC.

The chain employs TRBV14 and TRBJ1-2; 11 bases are shared with TRBD1. V was pared by 4 bases and J by 8 bases, with 6 bases of the junction left unmatched. This CDR3 is built from 14 residues. The germline gives CDR1 SGHDN, CDR2 FVKESK. CDR3 residues: CASSPLGQGGGYTF. CDR3 sequence (DNA): TGTGCCAGCAGCCCCCTGGGACAGGGGGGGGGCTACACCTTC.

The CDR3 loop reads CASSDRGFHEQYF. The CDR3 nucleotides are TGTGCCAGCAGCGACAGGGGATTCCACGAGCAGTACTTC. This chain uses TRBV6-5 with TRBJ2-7, with 8 bases that match TRBD1. V shed 6 bases and J 5 bases; nucleotides not matched to a gene: 6. The germline CDR1 and CDR2 sequences are MNHEY and SVGAGI. This CDR3 is 13 amino acids long.

The rearrangement uses TRBV5-1 and TRBJ2-5, with a weak D call TRBD1 (6 bases). Germline values: CDR1 SGHRS, CDR2 YFSETQ. V was clipped by 0 bases and J by 5 bases, with 11 bases between them. The CDR3 loop spans 14 amino acids. The CDR3 reads CASSLGGQGETQYF. As DNA, the CDR3 is TGCGCCAGCAGCTTGGGGGGGCAAGGGGAGACCCAGTACTTC.

The V gene is TRBV18, the J gene TRBJ1-4; maybe TRBD1 (5 bases). V was trimmed by 4 bases and J by 0 bases, leaving 9 bases between them. The CDR3 contains 15 residues. Germline-derived CDR1 and CDR2 are KGHSH and LQKENI. Here the CDR3 reads CASSLRQSTNEKLFF. Here the CDR3 DNA reads TGTGCCAGCTCACTAAGACAGTCAACTAATGAAAAACTGTTTTTT.

The chain recombines TRBV19 with TRBJ1-2; D may be TRBD1 (5 bases). Trimming cost V 5 bases and J 6 bases, with 13 bases left between them. From germline, CDR1 is LNHDA and CDR2 SQIVND (reference sequence). This CDR3 is built from 13 residues. The CDR3 region is CASSPGRDHGYTF. The CDR3 DNA follows: TGTGCCAGTAGTCCCGGCAGGGATCATGGCTACACCTTC.

CDR3 bases: TGCGCCAGCAGCCAAGATAATAGGCAGGGGGGCTACGAGCAGTACTTC. Protein product: CASSQDNRQGGYEQYF. The gene calls are TRBV4-3 and TRBJ2-7; the D gene is possibly TRBD1 (7 bases). V was cut by 0 bases and J by 3 bases, with 15 bases left in between. CDR1 LGHNA and CDR2 YSLEER come from the germline V gene. This CDR3 has 16 amino acids.

The V gene is TRBV28, the J gene TRBJ2-5; 7 bases line up with TRBD1. The V gene end was trimmed by 8 bases and the J gene end by 7 bases; junction bases not matched to a gene: 10. Germline CDR1 is MDHEN and CDR2 is SYDVKM. This CDR3 region has 13 residues. CDR3 DNA: TGTGCCAGCCATAGAGGGGGCATCAGGACCCAGTACTTC. This gives the protein CASHRGGIRTQYF. Full variable domain (remainder filled in from reference TRBV28 and TRBJ2-5): DVKVTQSSRYLVKRTGEKVFLECVQDMDHENMFWYRQDPGLGLRLIYFSYDVKMKEKGDIPEGYSVSREKKERFSLILESASTNQTSMYLCASHRGGIRTQYFGPGTRLLVL.

This clone was seen only once. This rearrangement joins TRBV7-2 to TRBJ2-3; weak D call: TRBD2 (6 bases). V was pared by 3 bases and J by 2 bases, with 9 bases between. CDR1 is SGHTA and CDR2 is FQGNSA in the germline V gene. This CDR3 is built from 14 residues. The CDR3, as DNA: TGTGCCAGCAGCTTGGGACTTCACACAGATACGCAGTATTTT. Translating it yields CASSLGLHTDTQYF.

Only one count was recorded for this clone. The chain joins TRBV7-3 to TRBJ2-1; D perhaps matches TRBD2 (5 bases). The CDR3 spans 14 residues. Trimming removed 2 bases at V and 3 bases at J, with 8 bases between. Per the germline V gene, CDR1 is SGHTA and CDR2 is FQGTGA. The CDR3: CASSLFGGYNEQFF. CDR3 DNA sequence: TGTGCCAGCAGCTTATTCGGAGGCTACAATGAGCAGTTCTTC.

The genes are TRBV29-1 and TRBJ2-7, with TRBD1 matching 7 bases. This CDR3 is built from 12 residues. Germline-derived CDR1 and CDR2 are SQVTM and ANQGSEA. V was pared by 4 bases and J by 6 bases, with 6 bases of the junction left unmatched. CDR3 sequence (DNA): TGCAGCGTTGGTCAGGGGACAGCCGAGCAGTACTTC. This gives the protein CSVGQGTAEQYF.

The J gene is TRBJ1-2, the V gene TRBV18, with D possibly matching TRBD1 (5 bases). The V end was cut by 2 bases, the J end by 3 bases, with 13 bases between. The CDR3 is 15 residues long. Per germline, CDR1 KGHSH and CDR2 LQKENI. The CDR3 DNA is TGTGCCAGCTCACCAAGAGGAAGCAGGGACTATGGCTACACCTTC. Residues: CASSPRGSRDYGYTF.

The rearrangement uses TRBV7-3 and TRBJ1-1; D ambiguous. The length of the CDR3 is 14 residues. V was cut by 0 bases and J by 6 bases, with 11 bases left in between. Germline assignment: CDR1 SGHTA and CDR2 FQGTGA. CDR3 sequence reads: CASSLTPGGSEAFF. As DNA, the CDR3 is TGTGCCAGCAGCTTAACGCCGGGAGGTTCTGAAGCTTTCTTT.

The J gene is TRBJ2-5, the V gene TRBV11-2; 8 positions agree with TRBD2. V shed 6 bases, J shed 1 base, and the junction held 10 bases outside the gene matches. Looked up from germline, CDR1 is SGHAT and CDR2 is FQNNGV. CDR3 length: 16 amino acids. The CDR3 DNA follows: TGTGCCAGCAGGGGATTGGGAGCGGGGGCCCAAGAGACCCAGTACTTC. This sequence encodes CASRGLGAGAQETQYF.

The rearrangement links TRBV10-3 to TRBJ2-3; 10 bases are shared with TRBD2. This CDR3 spans 14 amino acids. Germline V CDR1 and CDR2: ENHRY, SYGVKD. V dropped 5 bases and J dropped 5; count of bases not matched to a gene: 4. The CDR3 DNA is TGTGCCATCAGTAATAGCGGGGGGTTAGATACGCAGTATTTT. It is translated as CAISNSGGLDTQYF.